Sequencing of this T cell receptor (beta chain) was carried out in a study of blood T cell repertoires in COVID-19. Study details: Both acute and convalescent COVID-19 samples were obtained from the United States, Italy and Spain.

Original data processing: Counts of nucleated cells, estimated from reference gene primer amplification, were obtained. Data came from immunoSEQ multiplex PCR; TCRdb stores just in-frame clones and leaves some out. The DNA gave D and trimming, while V, J and clone size come from that table. The data show tens of thousands of clones, with approximately 90% seen just once and roughly 2.7% held by the top ten. In its sample, this clone was seen a few times. The germline CDR1 and CDR2 sequences are MNHNS and SASEGT. The germline V and J ends were trimmed by 3 bases and 4 bases, with 4 bases remaining between them. CDR3 length equals 12 residues.

Sequencing used peripheral blood. This TCR was sampled from a man older than 75 with acute or convalescent COVID-19. The chain joins TRBV6-1 to TRBJ2-1; no clear D. This CDR3 reads CASSDVYNEQFF. CDR3 DNA sequence: TGTGCCAGCAGTGACGTATACAATGAGCAGTTCTTC.